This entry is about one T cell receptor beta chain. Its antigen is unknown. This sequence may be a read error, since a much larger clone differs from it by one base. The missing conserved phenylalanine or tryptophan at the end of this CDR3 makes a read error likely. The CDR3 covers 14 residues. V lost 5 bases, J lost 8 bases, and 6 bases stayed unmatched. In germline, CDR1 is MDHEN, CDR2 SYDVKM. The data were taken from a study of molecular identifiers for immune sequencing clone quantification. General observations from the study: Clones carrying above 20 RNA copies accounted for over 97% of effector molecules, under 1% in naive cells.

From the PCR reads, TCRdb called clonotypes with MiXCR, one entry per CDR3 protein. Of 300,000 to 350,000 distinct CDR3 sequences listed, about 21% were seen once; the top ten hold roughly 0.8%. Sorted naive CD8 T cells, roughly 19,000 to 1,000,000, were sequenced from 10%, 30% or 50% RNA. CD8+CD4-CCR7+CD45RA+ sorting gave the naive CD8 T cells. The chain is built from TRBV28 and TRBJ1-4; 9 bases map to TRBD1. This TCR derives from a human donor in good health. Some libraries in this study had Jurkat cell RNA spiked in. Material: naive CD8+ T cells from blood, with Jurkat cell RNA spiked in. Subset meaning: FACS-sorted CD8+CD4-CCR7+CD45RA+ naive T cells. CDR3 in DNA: TGTGCCAGCAGTCCGACAGGGGGTACCGAAAAACTGTTTCTT. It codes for CASSPTGGTEKLFL.